This record looks at one TCR beta chain sequence and its context. It has no known antigen specificity. Nothing much larger sits one base from this clone, and base qualities are not available. CDR1 LNHDA and CDR2 SQIVND are derived from the germline V gene (reference sequence). The CDR3 goes from the cysteine to the phenylalanine over 13 residues. The CDR3 DNA has 39 bases and is translated from base 1. Compared with germline, V lacks 4 bases and J lacks 5 bases; bases without a gene match: 0. This record comes from a study of siplizumab effects on memory and regulatory T cells (dated by TCRdb to the late 2010s). Some background on the complete study: The study looked at the effect of siplizumab, an anti-CD2 antibody, on alloreactive T-cell subsets in allogeneic mixed lymphocyte reactions made from human PBMCs. Results the study describes overall, beyond this receptor: Because sequences below about 10^-5 frequency were poorly captured, only a minor fraction of alloreactive clones could be mapped to unstimulated subsets. Of the alloreactive CD4+ clones that could be mapped, the Treg-derived share averaged about 63% with siplizumab compared with 25% to 30% in control reactions. Roughly 75-95% of proliferating CD4+ or CD8+ clones could not be assigned a naive or memory phenotype. Unstimulated naive T cells appeared more diverse than memory T cells, and naive cells seemed to contribute substantially to the alloresponse. Siplizumab significantly lowered the cumulative frequency of alloreactive sequences that could be traced to unstimulated CD4+ memory T cells. The suppressive function of proliferating Tregs from siplizumab cultures was not functionally confirmed.

Additional sequencing covered unstimulated subsets from a few donor pairs, namely CD8+ effector memory, CD4+ naive, CD8+ TEMRA, CD4+ memory and CD8+ naive. Sorted unstimulated T cells and proliferating T cells recovered from mixed lymphocyte reactions underwent TCRbeta CDR3 sequencing. Fresh whole blood from fewer than 11 HLA-typed healthy donors was used as the source from which PBMCs were isolated. Library preparation was by the immunoSEQ multiplex PCR assay. The deep sequencing platform assayed about 91,000 TCR templates per sample. Genomic DNA extracted from sorted T cells was the material used for TCRbeta CDR3 sequencing. In the paper's pipeline: Clonal analysis of TCRbeta CDR3 data was done in the R programming language. Alloreactive CD4+ and CD8+ clones were identified by comparing unstimulated samples to CFSE-low samples taken after the reaction. Alloreactive CD4+ clones were assigned to regulatory or non-regulatory origin by matching sequences to sorted unstimulated Treg and non-Treg repertoires. As stored in TCRdb, this immuneACCESS dataset retains in-frame rearrangements with V and J assigned. A fraction of the clones does not appear; measured against another copy, unresolved V genes explain less than half of the discrepancy, and the remainder lacks a known reason. The V and J calls and clone size come from that table; D and trimming were worked out from the DNA. This sample is represented by 37,000 or so clones; 89% of them were singletons. Around 0.25% of the sample is held by the ten biggest clonotypes.

This sequence was found in a human donor in good health. The sequenced sample was naive CD4+ T cells sorted from blood. The meaning of the sample's cell subset or site label: unstimulated naive T cells. The receptor chain draws on TRBV19 and TRBJ2-5; a stretch of 11 junction bases matches TRBD2. The base sequence is TGTGCCAGTAGTACTAGCGGGGGGGAGACCCAGTACTTC. This encodes CASSTSGGETQYF.